The 32 T cell receptor beta chains below were found in one sample sequenced in a study of T cell changes during pregnancy in multiple sclerosis. Sequenced by immunoSEQ multiplex PCR; TCRdb stores in-frame clones only, minus some. The sample holds around 44,000 clones; 90% to 95% are singletons and the top ten take approximately 8.7%. This sample comprised CD8+ T cells from peripheral blood mononuclear cells, obtained in the third trimester of pregnancy. Every receptor here comes from a female donor with multiple sclerosis, enrolled in a pregnancy study.

This chain uses TRBV2 with TRBJ1-4, with 11 nucleotides matching TRBD1. The germline CDR1 and CDR2 sequences are SNHLY and FYNNEI. The CDR3 consists of 15 residues. J lost 8 bases, V lost 4 bases, and 6 bases had no gene match. The CDR3, as DNA: TGTGCCAGCAGTGCCGGGACAGGGGGGAGAGAAAAACTGTTTTTT. Translating gives CASSAGTGGREKLFF. The complete variable domain, with remaining parts taken from reference TRBV2 and TRBJ1-4, reads EPEVTQTPSHQVTQMGQEVILRCVPISNHLYFYWYRQILGQKVEFLVSFYNNEISEKSEIFDDQFSVERPDGSNFTLKIRSTKLEDSAMYFCASSAGTGGREKLFFGSGTQLSVL.

The chain has TRBV4-1 and TRBJ2-3, with 12 positions matching TRBD2. V lost 0 bases to trimming and J lost 6 bases; unmatched junction nucleotides: 13. Germline V gene sequence: CDR1 MGHRA, CDR2 YSYEKL. There are 19 residues in the CDR3. CDR3 in DNA: TGCGCCAGCAGCCAAGAGACTAGCGGGAGTCTTTTTAGCTATGATACGCAGTATTTT. This encodes CASSQETSGSLFSYDTQYF.

This chain links TRBV7-9 with TRBJ2-1, with 9 bases matching TRBD2. The CDR3 loop spans 14 amino acids. In germline, CDR1 is SEHNR, CDR2 FQNEAQ (reference sequence). V gave up 5 bases and J gave up 4 bases; unmatched junction bases: 3. The CDR3 region is CASSMTSGYNEQFF. CDR3 nucleotide sequence: TGTGCCAGCAGCATGACTAGCGGATACAATGAGCAGTTCTTC.

This clone showed up just once. The genes are TRBV29-1 and TRBJ1-2; no reliable D call. Trimming cost V 2 bases and J 7 bases, with 8 bases left between them. CDR3 length: 11 residues. CDR1 is SQVTM and CDR2 is ANQGSEA in the germline V gene. CDR3 nucleotide sequence: TGCAGCGTTGAATCCCGCGGTGGCTACACCTTC. This codes for CSVESRGGYTF.

The chain has TRBV28 and TRBJ2-7; a weak D match, TRBD1 (6 bases). The V end was cut by 3 bases, the J end by 4 bases, with 16 bases between. The CDR3 loop spans 15 amino acids. From germline, CDR1 is MDHEN and CDR2 SYDVKM. The CDR3: CASSFSTGRAYEQYF. CDR3 nucleotides: TGTGCCAGCAGTTTCTCGACAGGCCGAGCTTACGAGCAGTACTTC. Based on the CDR3 plus reference TRBV28 and TRBJ2-7, the full variable domain is DVKVTQSSRYLVKRTGEKVFLECVQDMDHENMFWYRQDPGLGLRLIYFSYDVKMKEKGDIPEGYSVSREKKERFSLILESASTNQTSMYLCASSFSTGRAYEQYFGPGTRLTVT.

The chain uses TRBV7-6 and TRBJ2-7; D ambiguous. CDR1 and CDR2 from the germline V gene are SGHVS and FNYEAQ. The CDR3 is made up of 12 amino acids. V lost 5 bases and J lost 8, with 13 bases in between. The CDR3 region has the DNA TGTGCCAGCAGCGGCAGTGATTCACAGCAGTACTTC. Translated: CASSGSDSQQYF.

This chain connects TRBV5-6 to TRBJ2-7; maybe TRBD2 (6 bases). The CDR3 loop spans 13 amino acids. Trimming removed 3 bases from V and 1 base from J, with 8 bases in between. Germline V gene sequence: CDR1 SGHDT, CDR2 YYEEEE. In nucleotides, the CDR3 is TGTGCCAGCAGCTCCGGGACTTCCTACGAGCAGTACTTC. This translates into CASSSGTSYEQYF.

This rearrangement joins TRBV5-1 to TRBJ2-7; 9 nucleotides align to TRBD1. From germline, CDR1 is SGHRS and CDR2 YFSETQ. The junction had 7 bases not matched to a gene; V was cut back by 4 bases and J by 5 bases. CDR3 size: 14 residues. The CDR3 coding sequence is TGCGCCAGCAGCCCCGGGACAGGGACGCACGAGCAGTACTTC. Translated: CASSPGTGTHEQYF.

This clone was detected only once. The CDR3 DNA reads as TGTGCCAGCAGTTTACCCGGAGCGGGAGTGCCCTACAATGAGCAGTTCTTC. This gives the protein CASSLPGAGVPYNEQFF. V usage is TRBV27 and J usage is TRBJ2-1, with 8 bases matching TRBD2. Looked up from germline, CDR1 is MNHEY and CDR2 is SMNVEV (reference sequence). There are 17 residues in the CDR3. V gave up 2 bases and J gave up 2 bases; unmatched junction bases: 8.

This rearrangement joins TRBV7-8 to TRBJ2-1; 14 positions agree with TRBD2. Germline CDR1 SGHVS, CDR2 FQNEAQ. J was trimmed by 8 bases and V by 7 bases; bases with no gene match: 10. This CDR3 is 16 amino acids long. The CDR3 reads CASIPGLAGGRDEQFF. The CDR3 bases are TGTGCCAGCATACCAGGACTAGCGGGAGGTAGGGATGAGCAGTTCTTC. Full variable domain (remainder filled in from reference TRBV7-8 and TRBJ2-1): GAGVSQSPRYKVAKRGQDVALRCDPISGHVSLFWYQQALGQGPEFLTYFQNEAQLDKSGLPSDRFFAERPEGSVSTLKIQRTQQEDSAVYLCASIPGLAGGRDEQFFGPGTRLTVL.

This chain uses TRBV29-1 with TRBJ2-7; D might be TRBD1 (6 bases). V dropped 4 bases and J dropped 2 bases, with 12 bases sitting between them. The CDR3 is made up of 13 amino acids. Germline CDR1 SQVTM, CDR2 ANQGSEA. The CDR3 here is CSVVRTDTYEQYF. DNA for the CDR3: TGCAGCGTTGTGAGGACAGATACCTACGAGCAGTACTTC.

The gene calls are TRBV28 and TRBJ2-1; unclear D gene. Germline values: CDR1 MDHEN, CDR2 SYDVKM. The CDR3 contains 13 residues. The germline V and J ends were trimmed by 6 bases and 1 base, with 7 bases remaining between them. The CDR3 DNA reads as TGTGCCAGCAGCCATCAATCCTACAATGAGCAGTTCTTC. This sequence encodes CASSHQSYNEQFF.

The chain recombines TRBV13 with TRBJ2-1; TRBD2 agrees at 12 bases. The germline gives CDR1 PRHDT, CDR2 FYEKMQ (reference sequence). CDR3 length: 15 residues. The V gene end was trimmed by 4 bases and the J gene end by 5 bases; junction bases not matched to a gene: 3. As DNA, the CDR3 is TGTGCCAGCAGCTCCTCTAGCGGGAGGGACAATGAGCAGTTCTTC. Amino acids: CASSSSSGRDNEQFF.

This chain joins TRBV6-6 and TRBJ2-5, with 7 bases matching TRBD2. The ends lost 10 bases at V and 6 bases at J; junction bases unmatched: 17. The CDR3 loop spans 15 amino acids. Germline V CDR1 and CDR2: MNHNY, SVGAGI (reference sequence). The CDR3: CATSRGGGSSQTQYF. CDR3 coding DNA: TGTGCCACCTCCCGCGGAGGCGGGAGTAGCCAGACCCAGTACTTC.

This rearrangement joins TRBV2 to TRBJ2-3; 7 positions agree with TRBD2. This CDR3 has 14 residues. CDR1 and CDR2 from the germline V gene are SNHLY and FYNNEI. V was pared by 8 bases and J by 0 bases, with 5 bases of the junction left unmatched. CDR3 residues: CASGGSGSTDTQYF. The CDR3 coding sequence is TGTGCCAGCGGGGGTAGCGGGAGCACAGATACGCAGTATTTT.

The J gene is TRBJ1-3, the V gene TRBV5-4; TRBD1 matches at 8 bases. The germline V gene encodes CDR1 SGHNT and CDR2 YYREEE (reference sequence). Trimming cost V 5 bases and J 2 bases; bases outside gene matches: 6. This CDR3 region has 15 residues. The CDR3 nucleotides are TGTGCCAGCAGGGATTGGACAGGGACTGGAAACACCATATATTTT. Translating it yields CASRDWTGTGNTIYF. The variable domain in full, completed from reference TRBV5-4 and TRBJ1-3, reads ETGVTQSPTHLIKTRGQQVTLRCSSQSGHNTVSWYQQALGQGPQFIFQYYREEENGRGNFPPRFSGLQFPNYSSELNVNALELDDSALYLCASRDWTGTGNTIYFGEGSWLTVV.

This rearrangement joins TRBV5-1 to TRBJ2-3; 11 nucleotides align to TRBD2. The CDR3 runs 17 residues. V was pared by 4 bases and J by 1 base, with 8 bases of the junction left unmatched. Germline V CDR1 and CDR2: SGHRS, YFSETQ. For the CDR3, the DNA is TGCGCCAGCAGCCAAGATACTAGCGGGAGTGGCACAGATACGCAGTATTTT. Its protein product is CASSQDTSGSGTDTQYF.

V and J are TRBV7-9 and TRBJ1-1; D unresolved. This CDR3 region has 14 residues. Germline V CDR1 and CDR2: SEHNR, FQNEAQ (reference sequence). The V and J ends lost 3 bases and 0 bases respectively, with 8 bases between them. CDR3 residues: CASSFTELNTEAFF. CDR3 bases: TGTGCCAGCAGCTTCACAGAGTTGAACACTGAAGCTTTCTTT.

This clone is a singleton in its sample. This chain joins TRBV28 and TRBJ2-7; 12 positions agree with TRBD2. CDR1 and CDR2 from the germline V gene are MDHEN and SYDVKM. Unmatched junction bases numbered 10, after V lost 2 bases and J lost 5 bases. The CDR3 consists of 17 residues. The DNA of the CDR3 is TGTGCCAGCAGTTTAAATCCGGCGGGACTAGCGGGTAACGAGCAGTACTTC. Translated, it gives CASSLNPAGLAGNEQYF. The complete variable domain, with remaining parts taken from reference TRBV28 and TRBJ2-7, reads DVKVTQSSRYLVKRTGEKVFLECVQDMDHENMFWYRQDPGLGLRLIYFSYDVKMKEKGDIPEGYSVSREKKERFSLILESASTNQTSMYLCASSLNPAGLAGNEQYFGPGTRLTVT.

The chain joins TRBV9 to TRBJ1-3; 8 bases map to TRBD1. V was clipped by 1 base and J by 1 base; unmatched bases: 1. The germline gives CDR1 SGDLS, CDR2 YYNGEE. The CDR3 loop spans 15 amino acids. This CDR3 reads CASSVRTGSGNTIYF. The CDR3 DNA is TGTGCCAGCAGCGTAAGGACAGGGTCTGGAAACACCATATATTTT.

The J gene is TRBJ2-7, the V gene TRBV7-9, with 7 nucleotides matching TRBD1. The CDR3 spans 15 residues. The germline CDR1 and CDR2 sequences are SEHNR and FQNEAQ (reference sequence). V lost 1 base and J lost 3; bases outside the gene matches: 6. CDR3 bases: TGTGCCAGCAGCTTAGAGGTGCAGGGGGTCTACGAGCAGTACTTC. The encoded protein is CASSLEVQGVYEQYF.

This chain joins TRBV2 and TRBJ2-7; maybe TRBD1 (5 bases). The germline V gene encodes CDR1 SNHLY and CDR2 FYNNEI. Trimming removed 8 bases at V and 4 bases at J, with 12 bases between. The CDR3 runs to 12 residues. The CDR3: CASRAGKYEQYF. Written as DNA, the CDR3 is TGTGCCAGCCGGGCAGGGAAATACGAGCAGTACTTC.

The chain carries TRBV28 and TRBJ2-7; D possibly corresponds to TRBD2 (6 bases). The CDR3 runs 15 residues. V lost 2 bases and J lost 0, with 11 bases in between. Per germline, CDR1 MDHEN and CDR2 SYDVKM. CDR3 loop: CASSLTGALSYEQYF. CDR3 in DNA: TGTGCCAGCAGTTTAACGGGAGCGCTCTCCTACGAGCAGTACTTC.

This clone was seen just once. The chain links TRBV28 to TRBJ1-5; 7 nucleotides line up with TRBD1. This CDR3 has 21 residues. Germline V lookup: CDR1 MDHEN, CDR2 SYDVKM. V was clipped by 3 bases and J by 0 bases; unmatched bases: 20. The CDR3 region is CASSFGEARDRKQISNQPQHF. CDR3 nucleotide sequence: TGTGCCAGCAGTTTTGGGGAAGCCAGGGACAGAAAGCAAATTAGCAATCAGCCCCAGCATTTT.

The CDR3 DNA reads TGCGCCAGCAGCACCGGGACAGCAACCTACGAGCAGTACTTC. It codes for CASSTGTATYEQYF. The chain has TRBV4-1 and TRBJ2-7; 7 bases line up with TRBD1. Looked up from germline, CDR1 is MGHRA and CDR2 is YSYEKL. Losses at the gene ends were 5 bases for V and 2 bases for J; bases not matched to a gene: 6. The CDR3 runs 14 residues.

This rearrangement joins TRBV7-9 to TRBJ2-1, with a weak D call TRBD1 (6 bases). Germline V CDR1 and CDR2: SEHNR, FQNEAQ (reference sequence). V was clipped by 5 bases and J by 7 bases, with 15 bases between them. There are 14 residues in the CDR3. CDR3 DNA sequence: TGTGCCAGCAGCATAACAGGGTCATCTAATGAGCAGTTCTTC. This codes for CASSITGSSNEQFF.

This chain uses TRBV27 with TRBJ2-7; D is perhaps TRBD1 (5 bases). The V end lost 5 bases, the J end lost 0 bases, and 11 bases lay between the germline ends. This CDR3 has 14 residues. Germline loops: CDR1 MNHEY, CDR2 SMNVEV (reference sequence). CDR3 residues: CASSIRQFSYEQYF. The CDR3 coding sequence is TGTGCCAGCAGTATAAGACAGTTCTCCTACGAGCAGTACTTC.

V usage is TRBV5-4 and J usage is TRBJ2-2; D not certain. This CDR3 comprises 12 residues. The ends were cut back, 4 bases at V and 5 bases at J, with 6 bases in the middle. The germline CDR1 and CDR2 sequences are SGHNT and YYREEE (reference sequence). CDR3 nucleotides: TGTGCCAGCAGCCCCCTTACCGGGGAGCTGTTTTTT. It encodes CASSPLTGELFF.

The V call is TRBV29-1, the J call TRBJ2-3; no reliable D call. Trimming removed 5 bases at V and 0 bases at J, with 6 bases between. CDR3 length: 12 residues. Germline CDR1 SQVTM, CDR2 ANQGSEA. The CDR3 protein is CSVPFSTDTQYF. Here the CDR3 DNA reads TGCAGCGTTCCTTTTAGCACAGATACGCAGTATTTT.

This clone occurred once. This rearrangement joins TRBV7-8 to TRBJ1-2, with 9 nucleotides matching TRBD1. This CDR3 has 13 amino acids. Trimming at V came to 4 bases and at J to 6 bases, leaving 3 bases not matched to a gene. CDR1 and CDR2 from the germline V gene are SGHVS and FQNEAQ. Written as DNA, the CDR3 is TGTGCCAGCAGCTCCACAGGGGGCGATGGCTACACCTTC. This translates into CASSSTGGDGYTF.

This clone has a single count. The J gene is TRBJ2-7, the V gene TRBV7-6, with 8 nucleotides matching TRBD2. J lost 3 bases, V lost 5 bases, and 9 bases had no gene match. The CDR3 contains 15 residues. Germline values: CDR1 SGHVS, CDR2 FNYEAQ. The CDR3 sequence: CASSPGLAGLYEQYF. DNA for the CDR3: TGTGCCAGCAGCCCCGGGCTAGCGGGCCTCTACGAGCAGTACTTC.

V and J are TRBV19 and TRBJ2-3; weak D call: TRBD2 (7 bases). There are 13 residues in the CDR3. CDR1 is LNHDA and CDR2 is SQIVND in the germline V gene (reference sequence). V was shortened by 7 bases and J by 2 bases, with 10 bases between the two germline ends. In DNA form, the CDR3 reads TGTGCCAGTACCGGGGGGCCCACAGATACGCAGTATTTT. It encodes CASTGGPTDTQYF.